These T cell receptor beta chains were read from a single sample in a study of shared clonotypes between healthy human individuals. Assay: immunoSEQ multiplex PCR; the TCRdb copy retains only in-frame clones and omits some. The sample carries around 940,000 clones, approximately 80% recorded once. Sequenced material: memory CD4+ T cells sorted from blood. Receptors were obtained from a man younger than 35 in good health. Each CDR3 is given with its conserved first and last residue. Each record gives: D gene, clone size, V gene, J gene, CDR3 DNA, CDR3 protein. D genes are given only for firm matches. Only some rows state a clone size, as once, few, many or a class for expanded clones.

D gene: .; clone size: few; V gene: TRBV6-5; J gene: TRBJ2-7; CDR3 DNA: TGTGCCACCACGGAGGGTGCTTCGACCTCCTACGAGCAGTACTTC; CDR3 protein: CATTEGASTSYEQYF
D gene: .; clone size: once; V gene: TRBV4-3; J gene: TRBJ1-2; CDR3 DNA: TGCGCCAGCAGCCAAGATTTTAATGTGGTCAGGGCAGCTGGCTACACCTTC; CDR3 protein: CASSQDFNVVRAAGYTF
D gene: .; clone size: .; V gene: TRBV5-5; J gene: TRBJ2-5; CDR3 DNA: TGTGCCAGCAGCCTAAGCGGCAGCTTCCAAGAGACCCAGTACTTC; CDR3 protein: CASSLSGSFQETQYF
D gene: TRBD1; clone size: once; V gene: TRBV7-6; J gene: TRBJ2-7; CDR3 DNA: TGTGCCAGCAGCTACCGGGACAGGGGTACCTACGAGCAGTACTTC; CDR3 protein: CASSYRDRGTYEQYF
D gene: TRBD2; clone size: .; V gene: TRBV30; J gene: TRBJ2-1; CDR3 DNA: TGTGCCTGGAGTCCCACCGCGACTAGCGGGAGTCAGTTCTTC; CDR3 protein: CAWSPTATSGSQFF
D gene: .; clone size: .; V gene: TRBV5-1; J gene: TRBJ1-1; CDR3 DNA: TGCGCCAGCAGCTTTTCAGGGGATAACACTGAAGCTTTCTTT; CDR3 protein: CASSFSGDNTEAFF
D gene: TRBD1; clone size: .; V gene: TRBV5-8; J gene: TRBJ2-1; CDR3 DNA: TGTGCCAGCAGTCCCGGGGAAGGGGGCCCATACAATGAGCAGTTCTTC; CDR3 protein: CASSPGEGGPYNEQFF
D gene: .; clone size: .; V gene: TRBV15; J gene: TRBJ2-5; CDR3 DNA: TGTGCCACCAGCAGAGAAGGCGGAGTACAAGAGACCCAGTACTTC; CDR3 protein: CATSREGGVQETQYF
D gene: TRBD2; clone size: few; V gene: TRBV5-1; J gene: TRBJ2-7; CDR3 DNA: TGCGCCAGCAGCATTAGCGGGGTACTGAGCTCCTACGAGCAGTACTTC; CDR3 protein: CASSISGVLSSYEQYF
D gene: .; clone size: .; V gene: TRBV5-1; J gene: TRBJ1-1; CDR3 DNA: TGCGCCAGCAGCTTGGTATCCGGGCATCAGAAAGCTTTCTTT; CDR3 protein: CASSLVSGHQKAFF
D gene: .; clone size: .; V gene: TRBV6-5; J gene: TRBJ2-1; CDR3 DNA: TGTGCCAGCAGTGGACACCGCTCCTACAATGAGCAGTTCTTC; CDR3 protein: CASSGHRSYNEQFF
D gene: .; clone size: .; V gene: TRBV28; J gene: TRBJ1-3; CDR3 DNA: TGTGCCAGCAGGGATGGGGGCGGAAACACCATATATTTT; CDR3 protein: CASRDGGGNTIYF
D gene: .; clone size: .; V gene: TRBV4-3; J gene: TRBJ2-6; CDR3 DNA: TGCGCCAGCAGCCGAGAGTGGACGGCATCGGCGGACTCTGGGGCCAACGTCCTGACTTTC; CDR3 protein: CASSREWTASADSGANVLTF
D gene: TRBD1; clone size: .; V gene: TRBV11-2; J gene: TRBJ2-7; CDR3 DNA: TGTGCCAGCAGCGCAGGGACAGTCTCCTACGAGCAGTACTTC; CDR3 protein: CASSAGTVSYEQYF
D gene: TRBD2; clone size: few; V gene: TRBV5-4; J gene: TRBJ2-3; CDR3 DNA: TGTGCCAGCAGCTTTCTGGTGGGGGGGACCACAGATACGCAGTATTTT; CDR3 protein: CASSFLVGGTTDTQYF
D gene: TRBD2; clone size: .; V gene: TRBV29-1; J gene: TRBJ2-7; CDR3 DNA: TGCAGCGTTGTCCCTGGACTAGCGGGAACCTACTACGAGCAGTACTTC; CDR3 protein: CSVVPGLAGTYYEQYF
D gene: .; clone size: .; V gene: TRBV6-5; J gene: TRBJ1-1; CDR3 DNA: TGTGCCAGCAGTTATCGGCTCCCAGAGAACACTGAAGCTTTCTTT; CDR3 protein: CASSYRLPENTEAFF
D gene: TRBD2; clone size: .; V gene: TRBV6-5; J gene: TRBJ2-3; CDR3 DNA: TGTGCCAGCCGTAGCGGGGGTAGCACAGATACGCAGTATTTT; CDR3 protein: CASRSGGSTDTQYF
D gene: .; clone size: few; V gene: TRBV19; J gene: TRBJ1-2; CDR3 DNA: TGTGCCAGTAGCCAAGGGCCAACCAACTATGGCTACACCTTC; CDR3 protein: CASSQGPTNYGYTF
D gene: TRBD1; clone size: few; V gene: TRBV27; J gene: TRBJ1-2; CDR3 DNA: TGTGCCAGCAGAAACACAGGGGGGCGGGGTGGCTACACCTTC; CDR3 protein: CASRNTGGRGGYTF
D gene: .; clone size: .; V gene: TRBV27; J gene: TRBJ2-6; CDR3 DNA: TGTGCCAGCAGTTCATTGGGATCTGGGGCCAACGTCCTGACTTTC; CDR3 protein: CASSSLGSGANVLTF
D gene: .; clone size: .; V gene: TRBV19; J gene: TRBJ2-3; CDR3 DNA: TGTGCCAGTAGTTCGAGAGACCCACCCGCAGATACGCAGTATTTT; CDR3 protein: CASSSRDPPADTQYF
D gene: .; clone size: .; V gene: TRBV7-2; J gene: TRBJ2-2; CDR3 DNA: TGTGCCAGCAGCGTTCTCGAAAGGCTCCCCGGGGAGCTGTTTTTT; CDR3 protein: CASSVLERLPGELFF